One and the same sample provided the 2 T cell receptor beta chains below, sequenced in a study of T cell responses to AZD1222 COVID-19 vaccine. The assay was immunoSEQ multiplex PCR, and TCRdb's table has in-frame clones only and misses some. This sample has roughly 90,000 clones; over 75% occur once, and the top ten carry more than 2%. This material consisted of peripheral blood, taken 28 days after the second AZD1222 dose. The receptors originated from an adult who received the AZD1222 COVID-19 vaccine.

This clone is a singleton in its sample. The chain carries TRBV7-2 and TRBJ1-1, with unresolved D. The CDR3 has 14 amino acids. Trimming took off 1 base at V and 1 base at J, with 7 bases between the two ends. Germline CDR1 and CDR2: SGHTA and FQGNSA. Here the CDR3 reads CASSLVPTNTEAFF. The CDR3, as DNA: TGTGCCAGCAGCTTAGTACCTACGAACACTGAAGCTTTCTTT.

This clone was observed a single time. The chain couples TRBV7-6 to TRBJ2-1; D is unclear. V was pared by 5 bases and J by 2 bases, with 13 bases between. CDR3 length: 15 amino acids. Germline V lookup: CDR1 SGHVS, CDR2 FNYEAQ. CDR3 loop: CASSPLWGTYNEQFF. The CDR3 DNA follows: TGTGCCAGCAGCCCCCTTTGGGGAACCTACAATGAGCAGTTCTTC.